This TCR beta chain was profiled in a study of cytomegalovirus exposure and HLA in healthy donors. Vbeta (60) and Jbeta (13) primers were used in the PCR. Per the original data handling: Later, an analysis found 80 million or so unique TCR beta chains, and about 9.9 million of these were shared. Only in-frame clones appear in the TCRdb table, and some are missing; sequencing was by immunoSEQ multiplex PCR. The V and J calls and clone size were taken over from that table, and D and trimming were inferred from the DNA. The sample has more than 150,000 clones; over 70% are singletons. The donors gave bone marrow, and they were healthy. Germline assignment: CDR1 MNHNS and CDR2 SASEGT. J gave up 7 bases and V 2 bases, and 12 bases lay outside the gene matches. The CDR3 is made up of 18 amino acids.

The TCR was taken from a man between 18 and 29 years old in good health and CMV-seronegative. Sequences were obtained from PBMCs. The V call is TRBV6-1, the J call TRBJ2-4; 12 positions match TRBD2. This chain's CDR3 is CASSELMASGGAQNIQYF. The DNA for the CDR3 is TGTGCCAGCAGTGAATTGATGGCTAGCGGGGGGGCCCAGAACATTCAGTACTTC.